This T cell receptor beta chain was identified during a study of blood T cell repertoires in COVID-19. In the study overall: From the United States, Italy and Spain came samples of acute and convalescent COVID-19.

This CDR3 spans 11 amino acids. Deletions cut 3 bases from V and 7 bases from J, with 4 bases between. Germline CDR1 is LGHNT and CDR2 is FRNRAP. TCRdb's copy holds only in-frame clones and misses some; the assay was immunoSEQ multiplex PCR. The table includes fewer than 700,000 clones, roughly nine tenths detected once. The TCR sequence derives from a woman aged 45-65 years with COVID-19, enrolled during active disease. The specimen was peripheral blood. The V call is TRBV12-5, the J call TRBJ1-5; the D is unclear. The CDR3 region is CASGLSQPQHF. The CDR3 bases are TGTGCTAGTGGTTTATCACAGCCCCAGCATTTT.